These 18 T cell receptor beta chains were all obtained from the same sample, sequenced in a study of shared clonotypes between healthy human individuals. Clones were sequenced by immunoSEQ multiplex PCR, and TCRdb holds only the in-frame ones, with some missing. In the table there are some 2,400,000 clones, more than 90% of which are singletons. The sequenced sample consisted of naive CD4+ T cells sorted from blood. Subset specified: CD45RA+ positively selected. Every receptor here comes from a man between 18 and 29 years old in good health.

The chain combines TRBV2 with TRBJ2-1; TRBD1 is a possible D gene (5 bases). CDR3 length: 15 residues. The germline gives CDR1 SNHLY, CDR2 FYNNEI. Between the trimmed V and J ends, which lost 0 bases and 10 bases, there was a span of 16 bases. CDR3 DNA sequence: TGTGCCAGCAGTGAAGCCTCAAGGGGATCCCACGAGCAGTTCTTC. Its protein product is CASSEASRGSHEQFF.

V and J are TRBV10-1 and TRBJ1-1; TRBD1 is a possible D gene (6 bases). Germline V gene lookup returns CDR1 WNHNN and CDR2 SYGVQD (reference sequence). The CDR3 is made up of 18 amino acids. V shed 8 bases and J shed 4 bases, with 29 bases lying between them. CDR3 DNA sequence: TGCGCCAGCCTAAAGAGGGGTGTGTGGGGGGCGCAGGTCACTGAAGCTTTCTTT. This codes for CASLKRGVWGAQVTEAFF.

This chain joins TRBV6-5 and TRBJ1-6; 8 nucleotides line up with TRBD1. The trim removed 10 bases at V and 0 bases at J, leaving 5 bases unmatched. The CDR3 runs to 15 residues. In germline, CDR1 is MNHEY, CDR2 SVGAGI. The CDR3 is CATRTGSSYNSPLHF. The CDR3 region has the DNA TGTGCCACTCGGACAGGGAGCTCCTATAATTCACCCCTCCACTTT.

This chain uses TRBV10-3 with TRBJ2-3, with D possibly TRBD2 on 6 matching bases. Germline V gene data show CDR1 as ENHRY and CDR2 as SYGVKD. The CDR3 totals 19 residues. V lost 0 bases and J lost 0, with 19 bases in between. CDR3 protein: CAISESMGGLSTSTDTQYF. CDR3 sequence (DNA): TGTGCCATCAGTGAGTCAATGGGGGGTCTGAGTACTAGCACAGATACGCAGTATTTT.

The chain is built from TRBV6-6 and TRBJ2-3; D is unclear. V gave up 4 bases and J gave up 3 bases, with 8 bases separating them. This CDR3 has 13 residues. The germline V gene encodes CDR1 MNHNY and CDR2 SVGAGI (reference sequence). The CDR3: CASSLRVTDTQYF. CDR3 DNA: TGTGCCAGCAGTTTGAGAGTTACAGATACGCAGTATTTT.

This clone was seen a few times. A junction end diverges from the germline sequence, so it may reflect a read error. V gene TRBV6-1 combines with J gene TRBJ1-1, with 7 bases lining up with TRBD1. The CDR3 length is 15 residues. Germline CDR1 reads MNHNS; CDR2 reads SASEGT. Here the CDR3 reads CASSEVDRRNTEAFF. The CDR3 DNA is TGTGCCAGCAGCGAAGTGGACAGGAGGAACACTGAAGCTTTCTTT.

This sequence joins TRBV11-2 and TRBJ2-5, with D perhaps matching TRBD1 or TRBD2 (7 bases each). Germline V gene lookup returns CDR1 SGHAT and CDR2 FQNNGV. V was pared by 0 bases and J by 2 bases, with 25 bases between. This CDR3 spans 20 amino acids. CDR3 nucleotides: TGTGCCAGCAGCTTAGATCGTTTCCAGGGGGGGAGAGTTGCGCAAGAGACCCAGTACTTC. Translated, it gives CASSLDRFQGGRVAQETQYF. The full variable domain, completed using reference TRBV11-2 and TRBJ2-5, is EAGVAQSPRYKIIEKRQSVAFWCNPISGHATLYWYQQILGQGPKLLIQFQNNGVVDDSQLPKDRFSAERLKGVDSTLKIQPAKLEDSAVYLCASSLDRFQGGRVAQETQYFGPGTRLLVL.

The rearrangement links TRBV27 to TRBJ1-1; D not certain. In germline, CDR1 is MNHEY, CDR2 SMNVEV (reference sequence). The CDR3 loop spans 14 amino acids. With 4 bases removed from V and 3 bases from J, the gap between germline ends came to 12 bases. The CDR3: CASSSRVSDTEAFF. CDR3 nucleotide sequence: TGTGCCAGCAGTTCTCGGGTTTCGGACACTGAAGCTTTCTTT.

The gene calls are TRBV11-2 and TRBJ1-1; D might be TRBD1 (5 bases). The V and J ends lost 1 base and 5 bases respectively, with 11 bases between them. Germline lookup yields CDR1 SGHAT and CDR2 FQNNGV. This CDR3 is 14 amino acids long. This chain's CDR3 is CASSLVPGVTEAFF. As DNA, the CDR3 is TGTGCCAGCAGCTTAGTCCCGGGGGTAACTGAAGCTTTCTTT.

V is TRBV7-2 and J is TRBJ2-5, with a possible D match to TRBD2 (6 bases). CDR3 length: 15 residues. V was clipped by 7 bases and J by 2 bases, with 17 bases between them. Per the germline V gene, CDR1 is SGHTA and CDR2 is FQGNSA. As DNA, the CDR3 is TGTGCCAGCACCAACCCGGGTAGCGGTCAAGAGACCCAGTACTTC. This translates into CASTNPGSGQETQYF.

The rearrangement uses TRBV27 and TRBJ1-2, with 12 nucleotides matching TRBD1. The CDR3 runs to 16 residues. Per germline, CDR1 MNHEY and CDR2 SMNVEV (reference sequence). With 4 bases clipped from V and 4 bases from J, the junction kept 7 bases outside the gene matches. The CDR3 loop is CASSSRDRGPSYGYTF. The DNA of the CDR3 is TGTGCCAGCAGTTCCCGGGACAGGGGGCCTTCCTATGGCTACACCTTC.

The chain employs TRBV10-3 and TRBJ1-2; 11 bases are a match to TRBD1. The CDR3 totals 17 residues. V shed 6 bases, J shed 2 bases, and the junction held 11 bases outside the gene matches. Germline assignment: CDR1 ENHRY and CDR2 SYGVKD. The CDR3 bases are TGTGCCATCAGGGACAGGGGGCGAAGTTACTCCAACTATGGCTACACCTTC. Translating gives CAIRDRGRSYSNYGYTF.

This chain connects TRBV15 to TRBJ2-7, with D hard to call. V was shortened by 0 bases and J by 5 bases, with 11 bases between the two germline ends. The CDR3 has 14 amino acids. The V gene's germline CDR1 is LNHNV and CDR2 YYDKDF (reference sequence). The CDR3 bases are TGTGCCACCAGCAGAGATCTGGTGGGCCACGAGCAGTACTTC. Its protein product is CATSRDLVGHEQYF.

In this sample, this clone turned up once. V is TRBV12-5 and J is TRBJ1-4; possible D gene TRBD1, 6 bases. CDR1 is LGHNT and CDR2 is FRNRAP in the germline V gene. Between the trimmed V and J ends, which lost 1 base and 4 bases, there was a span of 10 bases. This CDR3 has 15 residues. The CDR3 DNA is TGTGCTAGTGGTTTGGGGACAGACTATAATGAAAAACTGTTTTTT. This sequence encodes CASGLGTDYNEKLFF. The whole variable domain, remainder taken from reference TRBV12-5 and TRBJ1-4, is DARVTQTPRHKVTEMGQEVTMRCQPILGHNTVFWYRQTMMQGLELLAYFRNRAPLDDSGMPKDRFSAEMPDATLATLKIQPSEPRDSAVYFCASGLGTDYNEKLFFGSGTQLSVL.

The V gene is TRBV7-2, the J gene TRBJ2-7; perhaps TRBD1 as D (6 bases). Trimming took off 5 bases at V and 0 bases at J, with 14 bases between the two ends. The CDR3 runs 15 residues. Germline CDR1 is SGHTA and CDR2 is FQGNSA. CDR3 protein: CASSTGRGSSYEQYF. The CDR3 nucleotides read TGTGCCAGCAGCACAGGAAGGGGGAGCTCCTACGAGCAGTACTTC.

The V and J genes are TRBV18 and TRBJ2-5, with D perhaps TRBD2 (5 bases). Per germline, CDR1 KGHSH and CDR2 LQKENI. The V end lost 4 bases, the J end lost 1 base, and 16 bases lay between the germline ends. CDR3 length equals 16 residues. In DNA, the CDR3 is TGTGCCAGCTCACAATCAAAACGAGGGCTCCAAGAGACCCAGTACTTC. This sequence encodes CASSQSKRGLQETQYF.

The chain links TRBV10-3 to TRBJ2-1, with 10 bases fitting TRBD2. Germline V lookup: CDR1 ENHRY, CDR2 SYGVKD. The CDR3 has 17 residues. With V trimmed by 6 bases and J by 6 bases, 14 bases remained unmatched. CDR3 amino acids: CAISRSRKTSGVNEQFF. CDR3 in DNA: TGTGCCATCAGCCGATCCAGAAAAACTAGCGGGGTCAATGAGCAGTTCTTC.

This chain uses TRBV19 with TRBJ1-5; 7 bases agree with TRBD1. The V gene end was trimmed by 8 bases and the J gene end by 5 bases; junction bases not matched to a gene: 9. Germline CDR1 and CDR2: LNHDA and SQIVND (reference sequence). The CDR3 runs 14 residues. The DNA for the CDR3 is TGTGCCAGTGATCCCGGGACAGTCCATCAGCCCCAGCATTTT. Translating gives CASDPGTVHQPQHF.